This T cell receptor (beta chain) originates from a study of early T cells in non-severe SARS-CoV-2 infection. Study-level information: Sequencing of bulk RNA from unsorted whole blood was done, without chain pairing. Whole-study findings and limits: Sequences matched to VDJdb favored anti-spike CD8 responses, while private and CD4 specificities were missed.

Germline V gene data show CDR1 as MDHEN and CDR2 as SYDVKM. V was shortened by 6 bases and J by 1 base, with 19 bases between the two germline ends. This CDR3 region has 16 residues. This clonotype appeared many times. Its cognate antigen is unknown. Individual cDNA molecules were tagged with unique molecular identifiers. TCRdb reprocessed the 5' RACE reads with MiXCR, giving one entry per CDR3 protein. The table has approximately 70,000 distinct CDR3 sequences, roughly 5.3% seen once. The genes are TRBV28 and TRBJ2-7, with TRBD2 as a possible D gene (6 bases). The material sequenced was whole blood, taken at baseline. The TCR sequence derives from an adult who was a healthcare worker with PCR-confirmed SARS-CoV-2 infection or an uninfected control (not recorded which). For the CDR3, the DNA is TGTGCCAGCAGCCCTCCCGGGAGACCCTATTCCTACGAGCAGTACTTC. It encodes CASSPPGRPYSYEQYF.